This T cell receptor beta chain originates from a study of blood T cells in healthy people across ages (dated by TCRdb to between 2014 and 2016). In the study overall: In model experiments, template switching captured about one uniquely barcoded TCR beta cDNA molecule for every two T cells. To track age-related changes in TCR beta repertoire diversity, the study relied on deep sequencing normalized with unique cDNA molecular identifiers. The donors were split into four age groups: young (average 16 years), middle-aged (39), aged (over 55) and long-lived (roughly 77). To avoid experimental bias, donors of different ages were randomly spread across the sequencing lanes. The study analyzed two additional independent replicas of 1 million unique cDNA reads from the same blood draw for two donors, one aged 18 to 30 and one aged 80 or older. Results the study describes overall, beyond this receptor: As age increased, observed TCR beta diversity per million T cells dropped in a roughly linear way, and a significant reduction was already evident by age 40. A strong correlation was found between observed TCR beta diversity and the percentage of naive T cells measured by flow cytometry. The CMV infection status of donors was not known, potentially confounding age-related changes in expanded clonotypes. Estimates of total diversity from one million sequenced T cells were regarded as lower bounds and underestimates. The long-lived group showed more naive CD4+ T cells, fewer expanded clones and increased TCR diversity than the aged group, suggesting age selection. Bulk unsorted PBMC profiling prevented conclusive comparison of naive and antigen-experienced compartments.

This clonotype appeared a few times. Its antigen is unknown. One base away there is no much larger clone; base qualities are not given. Systemically healthy Caucasian individuals from Russia, some 38 in total and aged roughly 6 to 100 years, were included as donors. Each donor gave 8 to 10 milliliters of peripheral blood, drawn into EDTA-treated Vacutainer tubes. Ficoll-Paque density-gradient centrifugation was used to isolate PBMCs, with at least 6 million per sample. Trizol reagent was used to extract total RNA from PBMCs, with at least 6 micrograms per sample. The percentages of naive CD45RAhigh/CD27high T cells were determined by flow cytometry on a PBMC aliquot from every donor. Preparation of the library involved 5' RACE. Sequencing used an Illumina HiSeq 2500. A second PCR of roughly 6 to 11 cycles was run with a J-beta primer mix and a sample-barcoded 5' primer. Each TCR beta cDNA molecule received a unique molecular identifier from a template-switch 5' adaptor carrying 12 random nucleotides. Each sample yielded at least 3 million CDR3-containing paired-end reads. First-strand cDNA was synthesized from all RNA with the Mint cDNA synthesis kit, primed by a TRBC-specific oligonucleotide. Following uracil-DNA glycosylase treatment, a first 18-cycle PCR with universal primers M1SS and BC2_uni_R was performed on all cDNA. Per the authors' processing: Each sample was normalized by randomly selecting 1 million high-quality reads, each carrying a distinct molecular identifier. Reads sharing molecular identifiers were discarded rather than binned into consensus sequences. MiTCR, with a Q25 quality threshold and the strictest error-elimination algorithm, was used for CDR3 identification, clonotype clustering and error correction. A nonparametric unseen species model with Euler transformation was used to estimate lower-bound total TCR beta diversity. TCRdb trimmed public reads at Q25 via fastp, called clones via MiXCR and kept in-frame beta chains. Merged by CDR3 protein, the rows form single entries marked with the most common genes and DNA. The V and J calls and clone size are TCRdb's, not the authors'. Recorded for this sample are 980,000 or so distinct CDR3 sequences; roughly 48% of them occurred a single time. In total, the top ten clones hold roughly 12% of the sample.

CDR1 SGHTA and CDR2 FQGNSA were looked up in the germline V gene. Unmatched junction bases come to 10, with V trimmed by 5 bases and J by 5 bases. The CDR3 runs 16 residues from the cysteine to the phenylalanine. Only the CDR3 DNA stays, 48 bases, in frame from base 1. Sequenced sample: blood. This sequence uses TRBV7-2 and TRBJ2-1; 9 nucleotides in the junction match TRBD2. This TCR was sampled from a man younger than 45 in good health. The nucleotide sequence is TGTGCCAGCAGCGGGGATGGGACTAGCCCTAACAATGAGCAGTTCTTC. It codes for CASSGDGTSPNNEQFF.